The 32 T cell receptor beta chains below were found in one sample sequenced in a study of blood T cells in healthy people across ages. Alongside a J-beta primer mix, a sample-barcoded 5' primer served in a second PCR lasting roughly 7 to 11 cycles. MiXCR, applied by TCRdb to the 5' RACE reads, yields one record per CDR3 protein. Of about 940,000 distinct CDR3 sequences listed, 45% to 50% are singletons. Material: blood. These receptors were taken from a young man in good health.

V gene TRBV7-9 combines with J gene TRBJ2-1, with D maybe TRBD2 (5 bases). Trimming took 11 bases from V and 5 from J, leaving 19 bases between them. This CDR3 has 14 amino acids. Germline assignment: CDR1 SEHNR and CDR2 FQNEAQ (reference sequence). The CDR3 coding sequence is TGTGCCTCTCTCCGGACTCCCAAGGACAATGAGCAGTTCTTC. As protein: CASLRTPKDNEQFF.

This sequence joins TRBV4-3 and TRBJ2-5; D is perhaps TRBD2 (6 bases). The J call is uncertain, as TRBJ2-7 better fits the DNA end. Germline V CDR1 and CDR2: LGHNA, YSLEER. This CDR3 region has 15 residues. The CDR3 is CASSQEGSGDHEQYF. As DNA, the CDR3 is TGCGCCAGCAGCCAAGAAGGCTCGGGGGACCACGAGCAGTACTTC.

This clonotype showed up just a few times. The chain is built from TRBV27 and TRBJ1-2; tentative D call: TRBD1 (5 bases). Germline CDR1 MNHEY, CDR2 SMNVEV (reference sequence). The length of the CDR3 is 15 residues. V was trimmed by 4 bases and J by 4 bases, leaving 16 bases between them. CDR3 region: CASSSDPGQVYGYTF. CDR3 nucleotide sequence: TGTGCCAGCAGTTCAGACCCAGGGCAGGTCTATGGCTACACCTTC.

The J gene is TRBJ1-5, the V gene TRBV12-3 or TRBV12-4, with 10 positions matching TRBD1. CDR3 length equals 16 residues. V lost 5 bases and J lost 6; bases outside the gene matches: 10. CDR3 coding DNA: TGTGCCAGCAGTCCACAAGACAGGGGGCAAGGTCAGCCCCAGCATTTT. This encodes CASSPQDRGQGQPQHF.

The genes are TRBV6-5 and TRBJ2-7, with TRBD1 matching 7 bases. The CDR3 runs 15 residues. The ends lost 5 bases at V and 7 bases at J; junction bases unmatched: 14. Per germline, CDR1 MNHEY and CDR2 SVGAGI. CDR3 region: CASSTGTEKYDEQYF. The CDR3 DNA sequence: TGTGCCAGCAGTACCGGGACAGAAAAGTACGATGAGCAGTACTTC.

The rearrangement uses TRBV7-2 and TRBJ1-2; D possibly corresponds to TRBD1 (6 bases). V was trimmed by 5 bases and J by 7 bases, leaving 20 bases between them. CDR1 SGHTA and CDR2 FQGNSA come from the germline V gene. The length of the CDR3 is 15 residues. The CDR3 loop is CASSGRTAVVSGYTF. The CDR3 nucleotides read TGTGCCAGCAGCGGACGGACAGCGGTGGTCAGTGGCTACACCTTC.

The rearrangement links TRBV4-1 to TRBJ2-2; D gene ambiguous. V was trimmed by 0 bases and J by 7 bases, leaving 9 bases between them. Germline V gives CDR1 MGHRA, CDR2 YSYEKL. There are 14 residues in the CDR3. The CDR3 DNA follows: TGCGCCAGCAGCCAAGATATGGAGATCGGGGAGCTGTTTTTT. The encoded protein is CASSQDMEIGELFF.

V and J are TRBV11-3 and TRBJ2-5, with D tentatively TRBD1 (7 bases). The DNA end favors TRBJ2-7, so the J call may be wrong. Germline CDR1 SGHNT, CDR2 YENEEA. This CDR3 contains 13 residues. CDR3 region: CASSSSGGNEQYF. CDR3 DNA: TGTGCCAGCAGCAGTTCAGGGGGGAACGAGCAGTACTTC.

The chain employs TRBV7-2 and TRBJ2-5, with 9 nucleotides matching TRBD2. CDR3 length equals 16 residues. V lost 4 bases, J lost 11 bases, and 17 bases stayed unmatched. Germline V gives CDR1 SGHTA, CDR2 FQGNSA. CDR3 coding DNA: TGTGCCAGCAGCTCCCCGGGCGGGGGGGGGTACAATGAGCAGTACTTC. As protein: CASSSPGGGGYNEQYF.

The J gene is TRBJ2-5, the V gene TRBV6-5; 14 nucleotides align to TRBD2. This CDR3 region has 16 residues. In germline, CDR1 is MNHEY, CDR2 SVGAGI. V was clipped by 1 base and J by 4 bases; unmatched bases: 2. The CDR3 is CASSYYGTSGGETQYF. The CDR3 nucleotides read TGTGCCAGCAGTTACTATGGGACTAGCGGGGGAGAGACCCAGTACTTC.

The chain carries TRBV12-3 or TRBV12-4 and TRBJ1-2, with D possibly TRBD1 on 5 matching bases. The CDR3 consists of 14 residues. V gave up 8 bases and J gave up 5 bases, with 18 bases separating them. In DNA form, the CDR3 reads TGTGCCAGCTCGGGGCACGGGGCTCGGTATGGCTACACCTTC. This sequence encodes CASSGHGARYGYTF.

This clonotype was observed a few times. The V gene is TRBV20-1, the J gene TRBJ2-1; 7 nucleotides align to TRBD1. This CDR3 is 14 amino acids long. The V gene end was trimmed by 6 bases and the J gene end by 3 bases; junction bases not matched to a gene: 8. CDR1 and CDR2 (germline): DFQATT, SNEGSKA (reference sequence). CDR3 region: CSAGQTGHYNEQFF. The CDR3 nucleotides read TGCAGTGCGGGACAGACAGGGCACTACAATGAGCAGTTCTTC.

This clonotype was observed a handful of times. The chain recombines TRBV9 with TRBJ2-1; D assignment may be TRBD1 or TRBD2 (5 bases each). CDR1 SGDLS and CDR2 YYNGEE come from the germline V gene. Deletions cut 2 bases from V and 5 bases from J, with 11 bases between. The CDR3 has 14 amino acids. The CDR3 is CASSVGNRNNEQFF. CDR3 nucleotide sequence: TGTGCCAGCAGCGTCGGGAACAGGAACAATGAGCAGTTCTTC.

Note on this clonotype: Relative to the germline gene, one junction end is altered; a read error may explain this. The J gene is TRBJ2-1, the V gene TRBV7-3; no clear D. Germline V CDR1 and CDR2: SGHTA, FQGTGA. The CDR3 spans 13 residues. The DNA for the CDR3 is TGTGCCGGCAGCCCCTACCCCCGCAATGAGCAGTTCTTC. This encodes CAGSPYPRNEQFF.

The chain carries TRBV11-2 and TRBJ2-6; TRBD2 agrees at 7 bases. Germline loops: CDR1 SGHAT, CDR2 FQNNGV. CDR3 length: 18 amino acids. With V trimmed by 5 bases and J by 4 bases, 14 bases remained unmatched. This CDR3 is CASSLTRDYLSGANVLTF. The CDR3 region has the DNA TGTGCCAGCAGCCTGACCCGGGACTACCTCTCGGGGGCCAACGTCCTGACTTTC. The full variable domain, in which reference TRBV11-2 and TRBJ2-6 provide the parts outside the CDR3, is EAGVAQSPRYKIIEKRQSVAFWCNPISGHATLYWYQQILGQGPKLLIQFQNNGVVDDSQLPKDRFSAERLKGVDSTLKIQPAKLEDSAVYLCASSLTRDYLSGANVLTFGAGSRLTVL.

This chain connects TRBV2 to TRBJ2-1; 12 nucleotides agree with TRBD2. Germline V CDR1 and CDR2: SNHLY, FYNNEI. This CDR3 contains 14 residues. V shed 7 bases and J 5 bases; nucleotides not matched to a gene: 3. CDR3 amino acids: CASTLAGGNNEQFF. The CDR3 DNA is TGTGCCAGCACCCTAGCGGGGGGGAACAATGAGCAGTTCTTC.

With respect to this clonotype: The junction does not match germline at one end; this may be a read error. The chain has TRBV29-1 and TRBJ1-1; no reliable D call. In germline, CDR1 is SQVTM, CDR2 ANQGSEA. This CDR3 region has 13 residues. The CDR3 region is CSVWTPGNTEDFF. As DNA, the CDR3 is TGCAGCGTTTGGACCCCTGGGAACACTGAAGATTTCTTT.

The chain uses TRBV2 and TRBJ1-5, with D uncertain. V lost 6 bases to trimming and J lost 6 bases, with 15 bases between them. The germline gives CDR1 SNHLY, CDR2 FYNNEI. The CDR3 spans 14 residues. Here the CDR3 DNA reads TGTGCCAGCAGGACGGGCCGGTCGGGTCAGCCCCAGCATTTT. Protein product: CASRTGRSGQPQHF.

The V and J genes are TRBV7-2 and TRBJ2-3; a weak D match, TRBD1 (5 bases). CDR1 and CDR2 from the germline V gene are SGHTA and FQGNSA. The CDR3 is 13 residues long. V was shortened by 3 bases and J by 3 bases, with 7 bases between the two germline ends. The CDR3 spells CASSLDTTDTQYF. In DNA form, the CDR3 reads TGTGCCAGCAGCTTGGACACGACAGATACGCAGTATTTT.

V usage is TRBV25-1 and J usage is TRBJ1-1, with a possible D match to TRBD1 (5 bases). V lost 3 bases to trimming and J lost 1 base, with 12 bases between them. The CDR3 spans 15 residues. Germline V gene lookup returns CDR1 MGHDK and CDR2 SYGVNS. CDR3 sequence (DNA): TGTGCCAGCAGTGATTGGGACGAAGGGAACACTGAAGCTTTCTTT. It specifies CASSDWDEGNTEAFF. The complete variable domain, with remaining parts taken from reference TRBV25-1 and TRBJ1-1, reads EADIYQTPRYLVIGTGKKITLECSQTMGHDKMYWYQQDPGMELHLIHYSYGVNSTEKGDLSSESTVSRIRTEHFPLTLESARPSHTSQYLCASSDWDEGNTEAFFGQGTRLTVV.

This sequence joins TRBV5-1 and TRBJ2-7, with D maybe TRBD1 (5 bases). The CDR3 is 15 amino acids. Germline CDR1 and CDR2: SGHRS and YFSETQ. Trimming shortened V by 0 bases and J by 3 bases, and 13 bases separated the two germline ends. CDR3 coding DNA: TGCGCCAGCAGCTTGGAGGCAGGGTTGGTCTACGAGCAGTACTTC. It yields the protein CASSLEAGLVYEQYF.

The chain links TRBV7-9 to TRBJ2-1; TRBD2 aligns across 10 bases. This CDR3 is built from 19 residues. Germline CDR1 SEHNR, CDR2 FQNEAQ (reference sequence). The V gene end was trimmed by 5 bases and the J gene end by 1 base; junction bases not matched to a gene: 14. The CDR3 bases are TGTGCCAGCAGCCCACGGGATACCAGCGGGGGGGCATCCTACAATGAGCAGTTCTTC. It translates to CASSPRDTSGGASYNEQFF.

This chain joins TRBV27 and TRBJ1-2; D gene uncertain. The germline CDR1 and CDR2 sequences are MNHEY and SMNVEV (reference sequence). This CDR3 is 14 amino acids long. Trimming pared 4 bases from V and 5 bases from J, leaving 14 bases between. The CDR3 region is CASSSVADGYGYTF. CDR3 nucleotide sequence: TGTGCCAGCAGTTCCGTAGCGGACGGTTATGGCTACACCTTC.

This clonotype was observed a few times. The genes are TRBV4-1 and TRBJ1-5; no clear D gene. The CDR3 runs 16 residues. CDR1 MGHRA and CDR2 YSYEKL come from the germline V gene. Trimming stripped 5 bases from V and 0 bases from J, with 14 bases between. In DNA form, the CDR3 reads TGCGCCAGCAGCACTCGGTTTTCCATTAGCAATCAGCCCCAGCATTTT. The encoded protein is CASSTRFSISNQPQHF.

This clonotype has only one observation. The chain combines TRBV12-3 or TRBV12-4 with TRBJ1-4, with D possibly TRBD1 on 5 matching bases. Trimming removed 3 bases from V and 11 bases from J, with 10 bases in between. The CDR3 has 12 residues. In DNA, the CDR3 is TGTGCCAGCAGTTTCTGGGAGGGGAAACTGTTTTTT. It translates to CASSFWEGKLFF.

The chain is built from TRBV2 and TRBJ2-1, with D perhaps assigned TRBD1 or TRBD2 (5 bases each). The CDR3 runs to 15 residues. The germline V and J ends were trimmed by 4 bases and 1 base, with 11 bases remaining between them. Germline lookup yields CDR1 SNHLY and CDR2 FYNNEI. Written as DNA, the CDR3 is TGTGCCAGCAGTGGGGGGACCCTTTCCTACAATGAGCAGTTCTTC. It is translated as CASSGGTLSYNEQFF.

The chain is built from TRBV4-2 and TRBJ2-3; 7 bases fit TRBD2. The CDR3 has 16 amino acids. The germline V gene has CDR1 LGHNA and CDR2 YNFKEQ. V lost 4 bases and J lost 4; bases outside the gene matches: 11. The CDR3 DNA reads as TGTGCCAGCAGCCCCGGACTAGTTCAGGGCCCAGATACGCAGTATTTT. Protein: CASSPGLVQGPDTQYF.

The rearrangement links TRBV19 to TRBJ1-2; TRBD1 matches at 9 bases. This CDR3 has 14 amino acids. V trimming: 10 bases; J trimming: 2 bases; junction bases outside the gene matches: 8. Germline CDR1 LNHDA, CDR2 SQIVND (reference sequence). CDR3: CATRVGQGNYGYTF. The CDR3 DNA sequence: TGTGCCACCCGAGTGGGACAGGGAAACTATGGCTACACCTTC. The full variable domain, in which reference TRBV19 and TRBJ1-2 provide the parts outside the CDR3, is DGGITQSPKYLFRKEGQNVTLSCEQNLNHDAMYWYRQDPGQGLRLIYYSQIVNDFQKGDIAEGYSVSREKKESFPLTVTSAQKNPTAFYLCATRVGQGNYGYTFGSGTRLTVV.

This chain joins TRBV4-3 and TRBJ2-1; TRBD1 matches at 10 bases. Looked up from germline, CDR1 is LGHNA and CDR2 is YSLEER. The CDR3 loop spans 16 amino acids. Trimming took 4 bases from V and 9 from J; bases not matched to a gene: 12. The chain's CDR3 is CASSRAGQGSQSEQFF. Here the CDR3 DNA reads TGCGCCAGCAGCCGGGCGGGACAGGGGTCGCAAAGTGAGCAGTTCTTC.

The J gene is TRBJ1-6, the V gene TRBV11-1; maybe TRBD1 (6 bases). The CDR3 spans 16 residues. Looked up from germline, CDR1 is SGHAT and CDR2 is FQDESV (reference sequence). V was pared by 5 bases and J by 8 bases, with 19 bases between. The CDR3 DNA is TGTGCCAGCAGCCCAGGACAGCGAATAGTCCATTCACCCCTCCACTTT. Translation: CASSPGQRIVHSPLHF.

This clonotype was observed at least ten times. The chain links TRBV5-6 to TRBJ2-3; the match to TRBD1 covers 7 bases. The CDR3 is made up of 14 amino acids. V lost 4 bases and J lost 5; bases outside the gene matches: 7. Germline V gene data show CDR1 as SGHDT and CDR2 as YYEEEE. The chain's CDR3 is CASSRGTVQDTQYF. CDR3 DNA: TGTGCCAGCAGCCGAGGGACAGTGCAAGATACGCAGTATTTT.

The chain carries TRBV30 and TRBJ2-5; 10 nucleotides agree with TRBD2. Germline values: CDR1 GTSNPN, CDR2 SVGIG (reference sequence). The CDR3 is made up of 13 amino acids. With 8 bases clipped from V and 11 bases from J, the junction kept 14 bases outside the gene matches. The CDR3, as DNA: TGTGCCGGGGGACTAGCGAACAACAATGAGCAGTACTTC. This encodes CAGGLANNNEQYF.